The 29 T cell receptor beta chains in this list originate from one sample, sequenced in a study of T-cell reconstitution after alpha-beta-depleted transplantation in children. Unique molecular identifiers were used in preparing the TCRbeta library. TCRdb reanalysed the PCR reads using MiXCR and keeps one entry per CDR3 protein. The sample has about 350,000 distinct CDR3 sequences, 13% seen once. Here the sequenced sample was PBMCs, taken from the stem cell graft. The receptors shown here come from a human donor who donated a stem cell graft to a child with Fanconi anemia.

This clonotype was counted a single time. The rearrangement uses TRBV30 and TRBJ2-3; TRBD2 agrees at 12 bases. The CDR3 covers 16 residues. V lost 5 bases and J lost 3; bases outside the gene matches: 9. Germline V lookup: CDR1 GTSNPN, CDR2 SVGIG (reference sequence). The CDR3 nucleotides read TGTGCCTGGGGTCAACCTAGCGGGGGGGTAACAGATACGCAGTATTTT. Translated, it gives CAWGQPSGGVTDTQYF.

This clonotype was picked up a small number of times. V gene TRBV21-1 combines with J gene TRBJ2-7; the DNA was not used to check the table's D call, TRBD2. TRBV21-1 is a pseudogene locus. The CDR3 has 16 amino acids. The CDR3 here is CASTKPESSRSYEQYF. CDR3 DNA: TGTGCCAGCACCAAACCGGAGTCCTCTCGTTCCTACGAGCAGTACTTC.

The chain carries TRBV9 and TRBJ2-1; D is ambiguous. Trimming removed 0 bases from V and 3 bases from J, with 4 bases in between. The CDR3 is 13 residues long. The germline CDR1 and CDR2 sequences are SGDLS and YYNGEE. CDR3 protein: CASSVAFYNEQFF. The CDR3 DNA follows: TGTGCCAGCAGCGTAGCCTTCTACAATGAGCAGTTCTTC.

This chain connects TRBV5-1 to TRBJ1-2; 9 bases map to TRBD1. Germline CDR1 reads SGHRS; CDR2 reads YFSETQ. J lost 14 bases, V lost 0 bases, and 17 bases had no gene match. This CDR3 is 16 amino acids long. The CDR3 loop reads CASSLELWDRELPPTF. CDR3 nucleotide sequence: TGCGCCAGCAGCTTGGAGCTGTGGGACAGGGAGCTTCCCCCTACCTTC.

This chain joins TRBV13 and TRBJ1-6, with 8 bases aligning to TRBD1. Per the germline V gene, CDR1 is PRHDT and CDR2 is FYEKMQ (reference sequence). The ends lost 6 bases at V and 7 bases at J; junction bases unmatched: 14. The CDR3 contains 17 residues. The CDR3 DNA sequence: TGTGCCAGCAGATTATTAGGTTCCGGGACAGGAAATTCACCCCTCCACTTT. It codes for CASRLLGSGTGNSPLHF.

This clonotype was seen many times. This chain connects TRBV5-1 to TRBJ1-1, with D unclear. There are 15 residues in the CDR3. CDR1 SGHRS and CDR2 YFSETQ come from the germline V gene. The V end lost 3 bases, the J end lost 4 bases, and 16 bases lay between the germline ends. The CDR3 region has the DNA TGCGCCAGCAGCTCTACCGGGCCCGGTGTCACTGAAGCTTTCTTT. This gives the protein CASSSTGPGVTEAFF.

The gene calls are TRBV27 and TRBJ1-1; the match to TRBD1 covers 7 bases. Germline values: CDR1 MNHEY, CDR2 SMNVEV (reference sequence). The V segment lost 7 bases and the J segment 2 bases; nucleotides outside the gene matches: 10. CDR3 size: 15 residues. The CDR3 region is CASKQGWRENTEAFF. DNA for the CDR3: TGTGCCAGCAAACAGGGGTGGAGGGAAAACACTGAAGCTTTCTTT.

This clonotype was counted between two and nine times. The rearrangement uses TRBV7-6 and TRBJ1-5, with 7 bases aligning to TRBD1. The J segment lost 4 bases and the V segment lost 10 bases, leaving 16 bases of the junction unmatched. In germline, CDR1 is SGHVS, CDR2 FNYEAQ. CDR3 length: 16 residues. This chain's CDR3 is CANTRGGLARNQPQHF. CDR3 coding DNA: TGTGCCAACACCCGAGGGGGCTTAGCGAGGAATCAGCCCCAGCATTTT.

This clonotype was counted a few times. V gene TRBV7-9 combines with J gene TRBJ2-3; D possibly matches TRBD1 or TRBD2 (5 bases each). The CDR3 is 16 amino acids. Trimming stripped 5 bases from V and 4 bases from J, with 19 bases between. Germline CDR1 SEHNR, CDR2 FQNEAQ (reference sequence). CDR3: CASSPFYSGQADTQYF. CDR3 in DNA: TGTGCCAGCAGCCCCTTTTATTCGGGGCAGGCAGATACGCAGTATTTT.

This clonotype was observed many times. The chain is built from TRBV20-1 and TRBJ2-5; D call uncertain. CDR3 length: 14 amino acids. The germline gives CDR1 DFQATT, CDR2 SNEGSKA (reference sequence). V shed 3 bases and J shed 1 base, with 12 bases lying between them. CDR3 loop: CSASPRRIQETQYF. The CDR3 bases are TGCAGTGCTAGCCCCCGCAGGATCCAAGAGACCCAGTACTTC.

This clonotype was counted ten times or more. The chain combines TRBV5-5 with TRBJ1-1, with D tentatively TRBD1 (6 bases). The germline V gene encodes CDR1 SGHKS and CDR2 YYEKEE (reference sequence). The CDR3 length is 15 residues. Trimming removed 4 bases at V and 5 bases at J, with 18 bases between. Here the CDR3 reads CASSPTGIASTEAFF. As DNA, the CDR3 is TGTGCCAGCAGCCCTACAGGGATCGCATCGACTGAAGCTTTCTTT.

This clonotype was seen repeatedly, ten times or more. The chain employs TRBV12-3 or TRBV12-4 and TRBJ1-6; D gene uncertain. This CDR3 is 14 amino acids long. V lost 6 bases and J 9 bases, leaving 15 bases between the germline ends. The CDR3 sequence is CASSSGLNSSPLHF. The DNA of the CDR3 is TGTGCCAGCAGCTCGGGTCTTAATAGTTCACCCCTCCACTTT.

This clonotype came up a few times. The chain combines TRBV28 with TRBJ2-1, with D unresolved. The CDR3 runs 16 residues. The germline CDR1 and CDR2 sequences are MDHEN and SYDVKM. Trimming took 6 bases from V and 2 from J, leaving 17 bases between them. CDR3 residues: CASSFLGEIPYNEQFF. CDR3 DNA: TGTGCCAGCAGCTTTCTTGGAGAGATTCCCTACAATGAGCAGTTCTTC. Full variable domain (rest looked up from reference TRBV28 and TRBJ2-1): DVKVTQSSRYLVKRTGEKVFLECVQDMDHENMFWYRQDPGLGLRLIYFSYDVKMKEKGDIPEGYSVSREKKERFSLILESASTNQTSMYLCASSFLGEIPYNEQFFGPGTRLTVL.

The J gene is TRBJ2-3, the V gene TRBV5-1; D may be TRBD1 (5 bases). Germline assignment: CDR1 SGHRS and CDR2 YFSETQ. CDR3 length equals 15 residues. Trimming took 4 bases from V and 5 from J, leaving 17 bases between them. The CDR3 reads CASSTDGQGIDTQYF. The CDR3 DNA reads TGCGCCAGCAGCACGGACGGTCAGGGTATAGATACGCAGTATTTT.

By sample share, this clonotype is medium-sized. V and J are TRBV6-2 or TRBV6-3 and TRBJ2-1, with TRBD2 identical over 10 bases. This CDR3 spans 15 amino acids. The V segment lost 0 bases and the J segment 4 bases; nucleotides outside the gene matches: 0. Germline values: CDR1 MNHEY, CDR2 SVGEGT. The CDR3 spells CASSYSSGGYNEQFF. CDR3 DNA sequence: TGTGCCAGCAGTTACTCTAGCGGGGGGTACAATGAGCAGTTCTTC.

This clonotype was observed many times. V gene TRBV7-2 combines with J gene TRBJ1-1, with D perhaps matching TRBD1 (6 bases). This CDR3 spans 14 amino acids. Germline values: CDR1 SGHTA, CDR2 FQGNSA. With 3 bases removed from V and 1 base from J, the gap between germline ends came to 9 bases. The DNA for the CDR3 is TGTGCCAGCAGCTTCAAACAGGGGAACACTGAAGCTTTCTTT. Translating it yields CASSFKQGNTEAFF.

This clonotype was seen a handful of times. The J gene is TRBJ1-1, the V gene TRBV7-9; no clear D. The CDR3 is 13 amino acids. The germline gives CDR1 SEHNR, CDR2 FQNEAQ (reference sequence). V was shortened by 7 bases and J by 1 base, with 10 bases between the two germline ends. CDR3 sequence reads: CASISRENTEAFF. CDR3 coding DNA: TGTGCCAGCATCTCAAGGGAGAACACTGAAGCTTTCTTT. Drawing the rest from reference TRBV7-9 and TRBJ1-1, the complete variable domain is DTGVSQNPRHKITKRGQNVTFRCDPISEHNRLYWYRQTLGQGPEFLTYFQNEAQLEKSRLLSDRFSAERPKGSFSTLEIQRTEQGDSAMYLCASISRENTEAFFGQGTRLTVV.

The chain uses TRBV10-3 and TRBJ1-3, with D uncertain. The CDR3 loop spans 12 amino acids. CDR1 is ENHRY and CDR2 is SYGVKD in the germline V gene. V lost 8 bases, J lost 4 bases, and 9 bases lay in between. The CDR3 loop is CAIGPGGNTIYF. The DNA of the CDR3 is TGTGCCATCGGTCCCGGAGGAAACACCATATATTTT.

This clonotype was observed a few times. The chain employs TRBV7-2 and TRBJ2-7; D is undetermined. CDR3 length: 14 amino acids. The V gene lost 11 bases and the J gene lost 2 bases, with 19 bases spanning the gap. CDR1 and CDR2 from the germline V gene are SGHTA and FQGNSA. The CDR3 DNA reads TGTGCCCAGTTGTTTCCCTTTGCGACCTACGAGCAGTACGTC. This codes for CAQLFPFATYEQYV.

At least ten counts were recorded for this clonotype. The chain links TRBV20-1 to TRBJ1-2; D not certain. With 6 bases removed from V and 5 bases from J, the gap between germline ends came to 16 bases. From germline, CDR1 is DFQATT and CDR2 SNEGSKA (reference sequence). This CDR3 contains 13 residues. The CDR3 coding sequence is TGCAGTGCCCTACACGGCGGCACTTATGGCTACACCTTC. It translates to CSALHGGTYGYTF.

This clonotype occurred a few times. The V and J genes are TRBV29-1 and TRBJ1-1; possible D gene TRBD1, 6 bases. Germline V gene lookup returns CDR1 SQVTM and CDR2 ANQGSEA. V lost 4 bases and J lost 7, with 13 bases in between. The length of the CDR3 is 12 residues. This chain's CDR3 is CSVVRGANEAFF. The CDR3 DNA reads TGCAGCGTTGTAAGGGGGGCGAATGAAGCTTTCTTT.

This clonotype has at least ten counts. The chain joins TRBV19 to TRBJ1-1, with D unclear. The CDR3 is 15 amino acids. Per germline, CDR1 LNHDA and CDR2 SQIVND (reference sequence). V was cut by 7 bases and J by 2 bases, with 17 bases left in between. The CDR3 region has the DNA TGTGCCAGTAAAAGTAAGAAGGGCGGTAACACTGAAGCTTTCTTT. Translated: CASKSKKGGNTEAFF.

This clonotype was seen a handful of times. The chain has TRBV9 and TRBJ1-4; D remains unclear. The CDR3 has 15 amino acids. V gave up 3 bases and J gave up 0 bases, with 9 bases separating them. The germline V gene encodes CDR1 SGDLS and CDR2 YYNGEE. The CDR3 DNA sequence: TGTGCCAGCAGCGCCTATCCCACAACTAATGAAAAACTGTTTTTT. Translation: CASSAYPTTNEKLFF.

The chain has TRBV7-2 and TRBJ2-3; no definite D call. Germline CDR1 SGHTA, CDR2 FQGNSA. V gave up 5 bases and J gave up 11 bases, with 20 bases separating them. The CDR3 length is 14 residues. CDR3 bases: TGTGCCAGCAGCCCTGATTTCTATGGATTAAAGCAGTATTTT. It specifies CASSPDFYGLKQYF.

The chain couples TRBV7-6 to TRBJ2-1; 9 bases fit TRBD2. V was pared by 1 base and J by 9 bases, with 7 bases of the junction left unmatched. Looked up from germline, CDR1 is SGHVS and CDR2 is FNYEAQ. CDR3 size: 15 residues. The CDR3 nucleotides read TGTGCCAGCAGCTTAGGTGGCGGGGGGGCCGGTGAGCAGTTCTTC. This encodes CASSLGGGGAGEQFF. Filled out from reference TRBV7-6 and TRBJ2-1, the complete variable domain reads GAGVSQSPRYKVTKRGQDVALRCDPISGHVSLYWYRQALGQGPEFLTYFNYEAQQDKSGLPNDRFSAERPEGSISTLTIQRTEQRDSAMYRCASSLGGGGAGEQFFGPGTRLTVL.

This clonotype came up many times. The chain uses TRBV5-1 and TRBJ2-1; 12 nucleotides line up with TRBD2. With V trimmed by 4 bases and J by 9 bases, 8 bases remained unmatched. The CDR3 extends over 15 amino acids. CDR1 is SGHRS, CDR2 YFSETQ, per germline. In nucleotides, the CDR3 is TGCGCCAGCAGCGATTCTAGCGGGGGGGCCATTGAGCAGTTCTTC. Its protein product is CASSDSSGGAIEQFF.

This clonotype showed up just a few times. The chain joins TRBV5-5 to TRBJ1-1, with a weak D call TRBD1 (5 bases). This CDR3 region has 13 residues. Per germline, CDR1 SGHKS and CDR2 YYEKEE (reference sequence). The V gene lost 7 bases and the J gene lost 3 bases, with 13 bases spanning the gap. The chain's CDR3 is CASRLQGDTEAFF. The CDR3, as DNA: TGTGCCAGCCGCCTTCAGGGAGACACTGAAGCTTTCTTT.

V gene TRBV5-6 combines with J gene TRBJ2-5; 15 bases align to TRBD2. Germline CDR1 SGHDT, CDR2 YYEEEE. The CDR3 length is 16 residues. V gave up 3 bases and J gave up 4 bases; unmatched junction bases: 4. The CDR3 loop reads CASSWGLAGGIETQYF. The CDR3 DNA follows: TGTGCCAGCAGCTGGGGACTAGCGGGGGGAATAGAGACCCAGTACTTC.

This clonotype was seen more than once but under ten times. The J gene is TRBJ2-7, the V gene TRBV4-2, with D hard to call. V was cut by 0 bases and J by 3 bases, with 6 bases left in between. There are 13 residues in the CDR3. Germline V lookup: CDR1 LGHNA, CDR2 YNFKEQ. CDR3 loop: CASSQDTDYEQYF. In DNA, the CDR3 is TGTGCCAGCAGCCAAGATACCGACTACGAGCAGTACTTC.